The rows below give T cell receptor beta chains drawn from one sample of a study of identical twins. MiXCR, run by TCRdb on the 5' RACE reads, gives a single entry per CDR3 protein. The sample records around 680,000 distinct CDR3 sequences, 8.6% being singletons. In addition, the sample was reused for a study of yellow fever vaccine responses in identical twins.

The material sequenced was PBMCs. The receptor source for this set is a woman between 18 and 29 years old in good health. The CDR3 runs from the conserved cysteine through the conserved F or W. D genes are given only for firm matches. The listing skips clone size in some rows; elsewhere it reads once, few, many or a size class.

j_call d_call clone_size v_call cdr3_nt cdr3_aa
TRBJ2-6 . . TRBV27 TGTGCCAGCAGTCAAGGGGCAGGGGAGGTTGGGGCCAACGTCCTGACTTTC CASSQGAGEVGANVLTF
TRBJ2-5 TRBD1 many TRBV7-8 TGTGCCAGCAGCGCGGGACAGGGACCCCAAGAGACCCAGTACTTC CASSAGQGPQETQYF
TRBJ2-3 . . TRBV18 TGTGCCAGCTCACCGGCTAGGGGCACAGATACGCAGTATTTT CASSPARGTDTQYF
TRBJ1-4 . . TRBV11-2 TGTGCCAGCAGCTTAGATCTGGGCAGGGGTAATGAAAAACTGTTTTTT CASSLDLGRGNEKLFF
TRBJ2-7 . . TRBV7-9 TGTGCCAGCAGCTTAGGGGGCTCTCACGAGCAGTACTTC CASSLGGSHEQYF
TRBJ2-3 . . TRBV11-3 TGTGCCAGCAGCTTGGGGAGAGGGCGAAGCACAGATACGCAGTATTTT CASSLGRGRSTDTQYF
TRBJ2-1 . many TRBV28 TGTGCCAGCAGTTTACTAGTTTTTGAGCAGTTCTTC CASSLLVFEQFF
TRBJ2-7 . few TRBV6-5 TGTGCCAGCAGCCGGACAGTAGGCGAGCAGTACTTC CASSRTVGEQYF
TRBJ2-2 . . TRBV4-2 TGTGCCAGCAGCCAAGCTACCGGGGCTTGGACCGGGGAGCTGTTTTTT CASSQATGAWTGELFF
TRBJ1-5 . few TRBV12-3/TRBV12-4 TGTGCCAGCAGTTTAGGTCGGGGTAACAATCAGCCCCAGCATTTT CASSLGRGNNQPQHF
TRBJ2-7 . many TRBV14 TGTGCCAGCAGCCAAGCCTACGAGCAGTACTTC CASSQAYEQYF
TRBJ2-7 . few TRBV27 TGTGCCAGCGGTCTCGGACAGTACTACGAGCAGTACTTC CASGLGQYYEQYF
TRBJ1-2 . many TRBV29-1 TGCAGCGTTGACCTAAGTCCTAACTATGGCTACACCTTC CSVDLSPNYGYTF
TRBJ2-2 . . TRBV7-6 TGTGCCAGCAGCCGAAACAGTGGGGAGCTGTTTTTT CASSRNSGELFF
TRBJ2-7 . many TRBV5-8 TGTGCCAGCATCCGAAGGGGATTGCTCTACGAGCAGTACTTC CASIRRGLLYEQYF
TRBJ2-3 TRBD2 few TRBV20-1 TGCAGTGCTAGATTTCGGACTAGCGGGAGGACAGATACGCAGTATTTT CSARFRTSGRTDTQYF